Below, 6 T cell receptor beta chains from the same sample are listed, as sequenced in a study of cytomegalovirus exposure and HLA in healthy donors. Libraries were prepared by immunoSEQ multiplex PCR; TCRdb keeps only in-frame clonotypes and omits some of them. The sample consists of over 110,000 clones, 70% to 90% of them appearing once. Sequenced material: PBMCs. All receptors derive from a man between 18 and 29 years old in good health and CMV-seropositive.

The chain carries TRBV15 and TRBJ2-1; TRBD2 might be the D (6 bases). Germline V lookup: CDR1 LNHNV, CDR2 YYDKDF (reference sequence). V was cut by 1 base and J by 7 bases, with 14 bases left in between. This CDR3 is 15 amino acids long. The CDR3 DNA is TGTGCCACCAGCAGAGGGGAGGCCGCGCAGAATGAGCAGTTCTTC. The encoded protein is CATSRGEAAQNEQFF.

To note about this clone: This sequence may be a read error, since a much larger clone differs from it by one base. V is TRBV5-6 and J is TRBJ1-5, with 8 bases matching TRBD1. The CDR3 contains 13 residues. Looked up from germline, CDR1 is SGHDT and CDR2 is YYEEEE. The ends lost 4 bases at V and 5 bases at J; junction bases unmatched: 2. The CDR3 nucleotides read TGTGCCAGCAGCCAGACAGGGGATCAGCCCCAGCATTTT. Its translation: CASSQTGDQPQHF.

The chain combines TRBV2 with TRBJ1-5; TRBD1 aligns across 8 bases. Trimming took 7 bases from V and 2 from J; bases not matched to a gene: 4. Looked up from germline, CDR1 is SNHLY and CDR2 is FYNNEI. There are 14 residues in the CDR3. CDR3 sequence reads: CASTSGGGNQPQHF. The CDR3 nucleotides read TGTGCCAGCACTTCAGGGGGCGGCAATCAGCCCCAGCATTTT. The complete variable domain, with remaining parts taken from reference TRBV2 and TRBJ1-5, reads EPEVTQTPSHQVTQMGQEVILRCVPISNHLYFYWYRQILGQKVEFLVSFYNNEISEKSEIFDDQFSVERPDGSNFTLKIRSTKLEDSAMYFCASTSGGGNQPQHFGDGTRLSIL.

V and J are TRBV11-3 and TRBJ2-3; TRBD2 matches 8 bases. The J segment lost 0 bases and the V segment lost 2 bases, leaving 13 bases of the junction unmatched. Germline CDR1 and CDR2: SGHNT and YENEEA. The CDR3 runs to 19 residues. As DNA, the CDR3 is TGTGCCAGCAGCTTAAACCGCGGAGCGGGAGTAAGGAGCACAGATACGCAGTATTTT. Its translation: CASSLNRGAGVRSTDTQYF.

The V gene is TRBV10-3, the J gene TRBJ2-7; D remains unclear. Germline V CDR1 and CDR2: ENHRY, SYGVKD. The CDR3 length is 13 residues. V was clipped by 4 bases and J by 6 bases, with 13 bases between them. The CDR3 reads CAISAVTGPEQYF. The DNA of the CDR3 is TGTGCCATCAGTGCAGTGACTGGTCCCGAGCAGTACTTC.

The chain recombines TRBV5-1 with TRBJ2-1, with 7 bases lining up with TRBD2. V shed 7 bases, J shed 0 bases, and the junction held 19 bases outside the gene matches. The CDR3 contains 19 residues. Germline V gene lookup returns CDR1 SGHRS and CDR2 YFSETQ. The CDR3 DNA reads as TGCGCCAGCGGGGATAAAATGACTAGCCCTTATTACTCCTACAATGAGCAGTTCTTC. This gives the protein CASGDKMTSPYYSYNEQFF.